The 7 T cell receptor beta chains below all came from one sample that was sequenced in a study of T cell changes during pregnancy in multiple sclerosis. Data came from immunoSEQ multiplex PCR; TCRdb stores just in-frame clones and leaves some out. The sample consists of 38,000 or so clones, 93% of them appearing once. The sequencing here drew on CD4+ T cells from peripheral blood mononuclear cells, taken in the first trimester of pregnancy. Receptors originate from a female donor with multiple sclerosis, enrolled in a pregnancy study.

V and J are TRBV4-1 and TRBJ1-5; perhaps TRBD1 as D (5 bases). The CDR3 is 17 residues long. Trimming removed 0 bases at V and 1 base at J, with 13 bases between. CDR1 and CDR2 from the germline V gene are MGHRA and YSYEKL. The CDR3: CASSQESPRVSNQPQHF. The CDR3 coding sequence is TGCGCCAGCAGCCAAGAGAGTCCCAGGGTGAGCAATCAGCCCCAGCATTTT.

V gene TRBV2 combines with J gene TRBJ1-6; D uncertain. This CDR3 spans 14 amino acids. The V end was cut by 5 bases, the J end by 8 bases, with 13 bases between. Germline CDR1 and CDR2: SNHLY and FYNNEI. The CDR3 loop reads CASSPEYPDSPLHF. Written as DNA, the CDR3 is TGTGCCAGCAGTCCTGAGTACCCTGATTCACCCCTCCACTTT.

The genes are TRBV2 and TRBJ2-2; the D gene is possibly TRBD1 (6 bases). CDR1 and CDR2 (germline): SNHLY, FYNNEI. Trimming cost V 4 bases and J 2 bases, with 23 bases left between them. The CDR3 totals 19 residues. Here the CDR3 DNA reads TGTGCCAGCAGTGCGATACAGGGTCAGTCTGGGGTTAACACCGGGGAGCTGTTTTTT. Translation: CASSAIQGQSGVNTGELFF.

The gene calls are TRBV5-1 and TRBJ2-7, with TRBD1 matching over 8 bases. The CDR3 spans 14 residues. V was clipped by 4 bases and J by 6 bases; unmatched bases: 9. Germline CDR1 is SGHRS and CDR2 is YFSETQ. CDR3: CASSPFQGAGEQYF. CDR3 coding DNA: TGCGCCAGCAGCCCCTTCCAGGGGGCTGGCGAGCAGTACTTC.

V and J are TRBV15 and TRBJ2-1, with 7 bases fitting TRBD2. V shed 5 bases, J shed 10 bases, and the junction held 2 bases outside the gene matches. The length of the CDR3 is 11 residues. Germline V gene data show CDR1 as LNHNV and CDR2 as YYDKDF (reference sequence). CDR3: CATSRGEEQFF. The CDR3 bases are TGTGCCACCAGCCGGGGGGAGGAGCAGTTCTTC.

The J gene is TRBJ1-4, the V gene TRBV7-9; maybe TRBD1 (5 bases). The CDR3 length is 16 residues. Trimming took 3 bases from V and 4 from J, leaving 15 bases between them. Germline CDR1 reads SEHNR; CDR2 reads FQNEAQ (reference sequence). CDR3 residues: CASSLGLRGYNEKLFF. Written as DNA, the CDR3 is TGTGCCAGCAGCTTGGGTCTCCGGGGGTATAATGAAAAACTGTTTTTT.

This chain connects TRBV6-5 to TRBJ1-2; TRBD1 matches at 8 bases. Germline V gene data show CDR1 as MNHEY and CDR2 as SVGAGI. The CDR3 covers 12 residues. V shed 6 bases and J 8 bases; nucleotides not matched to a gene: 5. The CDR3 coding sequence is TGTGCCAGCAGCCGTACAGGGGGAGGCTACACCTTC. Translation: CASSRTGGGYTF.